This T cell receptor (beta chain) was profiled in a study of cytomegalovirus exposure and HLA in healthy donors. 13 Jbeta primers and 60 Vbeta primers were used for the PCR. Sequencing was performed with immunoSEQ multiplex PCR; in TCRdb, only in-frame clones are kept and a portion is missing. The table lists 170,000 or so clones, under 80% of them singletons. CDR1 and CDR2 (germline): MDHEN, SYDVKM. The CDR3 sequence is 12 residues long. This clonotype was obtained from a woman in her 30s in good health and CMV-seronegative. The sequenced sample was PBMCs. The chain links TRBV28 to TRBJ2-5, with 7 bases fitting TRBD1. The J call may be wrong; the DNA end is better matched by TRBJ2-7. CDR3 region: CASRGQSYEQYF. The CDR3 nucleotides are TGTGCCAGCAGGGGACAGAGCTACGAGCAGTACTTC.